This T cell receptor beta chain was documented in a study of blood T cell repertoires in COVID-19. Per the germline V gene, CDR1 is SQVTM and CDR2 is ANQGSEA. The CDR3 sequence is 14 residues long. Trimming took 4 bases from V and 4 from J; bases not matched to a gene: 6. Sequencing used immunoSEQ multiplex PCR; TCRdb keeps in-frame clones, though not all of them. The sample consists of approximately 260,000 clones, 70% to 85% of them appearing once. The sequenced material came from peripheral blood. The chain combines TRBV29-1 with TRBJ2-3, with 9 nucleotides matching TRBD2. This receptor was obtained from a woman in her 40s with active or convalescent COVID-19. This chain's CDR3 is CSVVGSGGADTQYF. In nucleotides, the CDR3 is TGCAGCGTTGTCGGTAGCGGGGGTGCAGATACGCAGTATTTT.